The T cell receptor beta chain described here comes from a study of blood T cell repertoires in COVID-19 (TCRdb year 2020). Study-wide context: Samples covering the acute and convalescent phases of COVID-19 were provided by collaborators in the United States, Italy and Spain. The material from the prospective study consisted of cDNA or gDNA derived from T cells, B-cell-depleted T cells, or PBMCs. Subjects who had been exposed to COVID-19, were actively infected with it, or had recovered from it provided the deeply sampled blood TCRbeta repertoires that made up the dataset. The repertoires were released in a freely available public database meant as a resource for research on the immune response to SARS-CoV-2. The samples were drawn from the first 160 participants of the ongoing ImmuneRACE study and from over 950 subjects provided by 6 global collaborators. Sample metadata almost always included a de-identified subject ID, COVID-19 status, age in years and sex. Where available, HLA class I and class II types were obtained from metadata supplied by the sample provider rather than from assay-based typing.

TCRbeta CDR3 regions were amplified from genomic DNA using the immunoSEQ Assay, a bias-controlled multiplex PCR. The source study handled its data this way. The number of nucleated cells in each sample was estimated by amplification of reference gene primers within the assay. Sequence reads were collapsed and filtered to measure the absolute abundance of every unique TCRbeta CDR3 rearrangement. For each sample, productive Simpson clonality was calculated as the square root of Simpson's diversity index across productive rearrangements. TCRdb re-hosts the immuneACCESS table, in-frame sequences only. Its copies lack some clones; in the studies checked, an unresolved V gene accounts for under half of them, and the cause for the rest is not known. V and J calls and clone size are as listed in that table; D and trimming were resolved from the DNA. The sample contains over 150,000 clones, roughly 80% of them found a single time. The leading ten clones occupy roughly 2% of the sample.

Findings and caveats that apply to the study as a whole: How much clinical and demographic metadata was included differed by source and by participant, and the metadata was provided uncurated.

The collaborating institutions used their own protocols to collect whole blood in K2EDTA tubes. For TCRbeta analysis, collaborators shipped samples as frozen whole blood, isolated PBMCs, or DNA extracted from either of those sample types. Reading from cysteine to phenylalanine, the CDR3 counts 13 amino acids. The kept DNA is CDR3 alone, 39 bases in frame from the first base. In the germline V gene, CDR1 corresponds to SGHTA and CDR2 to FQGTGA. V drops 4 bases and J drops 1 base, leaving 7 bases in between. About this clone itself: The antigen it recognizes is unknown. No much larger clone is present one base from it, and per-base qualities are unavailable.

The V gene is TRBV7-3 and the J gene is TRBJ1-1; the D gene identity is not certain. This clonotype was obtained from a woman of 80 years or more with acute or convalescent COVID-19. The sample taken for sequencing was peripheral blood. The sequenced DNA is TGTGCCAGCAGCTCCCAAGCGAACACTGAAGCTTTCTTT. Translated, this gives CASSSQANTEAFF. The variable domain in full, with residues beyond the CDR3 obtained from the reference TRBV7-3 and TRBJ1-1 genes, is GAGVSQTPSNKVTEKGKYVELRCDPISGHTALYWYRQSLGQGPEFLIYFQGTGAADDSGLPNDRFFAVRPEGSVSTLKIQRTERGDSAVYLCASSSQANTEAFFGQGTRLTVV.